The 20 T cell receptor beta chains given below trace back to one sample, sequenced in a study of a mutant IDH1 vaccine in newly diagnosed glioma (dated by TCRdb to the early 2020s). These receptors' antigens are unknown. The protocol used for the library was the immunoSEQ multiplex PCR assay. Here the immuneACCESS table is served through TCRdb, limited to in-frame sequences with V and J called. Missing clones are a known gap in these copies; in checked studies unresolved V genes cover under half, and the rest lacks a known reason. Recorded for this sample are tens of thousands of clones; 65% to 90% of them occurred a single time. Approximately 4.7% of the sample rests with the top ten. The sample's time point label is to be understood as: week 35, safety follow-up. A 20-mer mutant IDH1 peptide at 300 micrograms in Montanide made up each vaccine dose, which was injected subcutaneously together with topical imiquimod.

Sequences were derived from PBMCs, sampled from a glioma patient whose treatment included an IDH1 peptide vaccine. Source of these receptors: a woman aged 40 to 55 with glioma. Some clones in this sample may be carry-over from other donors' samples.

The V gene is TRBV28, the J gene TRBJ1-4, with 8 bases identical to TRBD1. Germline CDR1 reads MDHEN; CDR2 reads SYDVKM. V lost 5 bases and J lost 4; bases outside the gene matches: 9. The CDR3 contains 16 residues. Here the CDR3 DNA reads TGTGCCAGCAGTCGCCCTCACAGGGGGTATAATGAAAAACTGTTTTTT. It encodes CASSRPHRGYNEKLFF.

CDR3 bases: TGTGCCAGCAGCCCCACGGCCCGGGGCACTGAAGCTTTCTTT. It specifies CASSPTARGTEAFF. The chain combines TRBV28 with TRBJ1-1, with D unresolved. The CDR3 covers 14 residues. The ends were cut back, 6 bases at V and 4 bases at J, with 15 bases in the middle. Germline V gene data show CDR1 as MDHEN and CDR2 as SYDVKM.

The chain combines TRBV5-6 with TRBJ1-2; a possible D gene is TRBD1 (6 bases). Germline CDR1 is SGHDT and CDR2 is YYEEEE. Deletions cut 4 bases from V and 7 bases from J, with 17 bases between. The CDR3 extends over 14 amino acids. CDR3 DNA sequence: TGTGCCAGCAGCACCTTGACAGGATTAAGTGGCTACACCTTC. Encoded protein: CASSTLTGLSGYTF. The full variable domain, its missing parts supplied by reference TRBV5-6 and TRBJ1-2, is DAGVTQSPTHLIKTRGQQVTLRCSPKSGHDTVSWYQQALGQGPQFIFQYYEEEERQRGNFPDRFSGHQFPNYSSELNVNALLLGDSALYLCASSTLTGLSGYTFGSGTRLTVV.

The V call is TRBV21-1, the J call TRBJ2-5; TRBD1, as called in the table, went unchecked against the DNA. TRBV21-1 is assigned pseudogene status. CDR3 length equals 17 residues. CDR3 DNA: TGTGCCAGCACCTCCGGGACAGGGGGCGGATACCAAGAGACCCAGTACTTC. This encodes CASTSGTGGGYQETQYF.

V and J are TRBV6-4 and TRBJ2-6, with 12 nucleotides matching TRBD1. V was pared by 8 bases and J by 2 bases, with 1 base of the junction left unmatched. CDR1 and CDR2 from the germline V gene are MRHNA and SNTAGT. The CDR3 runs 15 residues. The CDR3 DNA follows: TGTGCCAGCGGGACAGGGGGCGCTGGGGCCAACGTCCTGACTTTC. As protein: CASGTGGAGANVLTF.

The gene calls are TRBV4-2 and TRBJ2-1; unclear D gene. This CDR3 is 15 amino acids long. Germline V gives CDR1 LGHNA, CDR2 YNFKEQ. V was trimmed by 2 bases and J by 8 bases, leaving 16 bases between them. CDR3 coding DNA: TGTGCCAGCAGCCAACCCGGGCTATGGGGTTATGAGCAGTTCTTC. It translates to CASSQPGLWGYEQFF.

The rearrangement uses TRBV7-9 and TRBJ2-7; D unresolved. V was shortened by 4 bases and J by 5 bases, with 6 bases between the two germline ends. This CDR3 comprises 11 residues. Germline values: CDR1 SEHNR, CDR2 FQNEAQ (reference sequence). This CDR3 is CASSYDHEQYF. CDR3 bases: TGTGCCAGCAGCTATGACCACGAGCAGTACTTC.

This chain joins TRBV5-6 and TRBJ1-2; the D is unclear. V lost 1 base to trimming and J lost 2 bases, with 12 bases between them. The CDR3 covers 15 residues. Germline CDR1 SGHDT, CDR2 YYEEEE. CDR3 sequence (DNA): TGTGCCAGCAGCTTGTGGCCCGCCACGAACTATGGCTACACCTTC. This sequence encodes CASSLWPATNYGYTF.

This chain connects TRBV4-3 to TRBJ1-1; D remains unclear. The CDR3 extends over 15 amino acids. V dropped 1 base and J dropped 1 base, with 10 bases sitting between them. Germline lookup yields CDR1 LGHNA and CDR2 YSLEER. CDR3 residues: CASSQGFARNTEAFF. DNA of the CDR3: TGCGCCAGCAGCCAAGGGTTCGCCCGGAACACTGAAGCTTTCTTT.

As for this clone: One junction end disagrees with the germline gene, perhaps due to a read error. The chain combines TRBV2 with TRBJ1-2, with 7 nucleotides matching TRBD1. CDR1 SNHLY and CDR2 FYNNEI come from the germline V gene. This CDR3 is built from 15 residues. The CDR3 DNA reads TGTGCCAGCAGCGAAGATACAGGGGACAACTATGGCTACACCTTC. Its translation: CASSEDTGDNYGYTF.

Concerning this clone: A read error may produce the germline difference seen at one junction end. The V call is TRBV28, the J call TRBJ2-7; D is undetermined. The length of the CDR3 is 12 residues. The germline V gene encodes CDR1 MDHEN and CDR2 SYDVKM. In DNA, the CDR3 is TGTGCCAGCAGTTTACAACAGCTTGAGCCGTACTTC. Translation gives CASSLQQLEPYF. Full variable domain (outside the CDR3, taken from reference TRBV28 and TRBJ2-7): DVKVTQSSRYLVKRTGEKVFLECVQDMDHENMFWYRQDPGLGLRLIYFSYDVKMKEKGDIPEGYSVSREKKERFSLILESASTNQTSMYLCASSLQQLEPYFGPGTRLTVT.

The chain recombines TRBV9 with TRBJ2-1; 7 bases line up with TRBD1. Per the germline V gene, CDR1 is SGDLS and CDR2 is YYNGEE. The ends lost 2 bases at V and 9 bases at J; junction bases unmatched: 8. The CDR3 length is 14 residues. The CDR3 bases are TGTGCCAGCAGCGTCCTGCAACAGGGGAGTGAGCAGTTCTTC. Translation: CASSVLQQGSEQFF.

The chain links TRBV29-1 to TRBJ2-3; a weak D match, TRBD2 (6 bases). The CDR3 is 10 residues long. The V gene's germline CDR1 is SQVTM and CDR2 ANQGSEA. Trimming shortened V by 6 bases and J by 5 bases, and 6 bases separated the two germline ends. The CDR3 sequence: CSVAGDTQYF. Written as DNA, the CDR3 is TGCAGCGTAGCGGGAGATACGCAGTATTTT.

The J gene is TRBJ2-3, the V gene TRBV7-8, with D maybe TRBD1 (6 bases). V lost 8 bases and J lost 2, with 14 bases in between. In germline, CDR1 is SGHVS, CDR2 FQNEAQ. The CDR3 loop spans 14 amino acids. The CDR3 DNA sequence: TGTGCCAGCGACGGACAGCGAAACACAGATACGCAGTATTTT. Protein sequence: CASDGQRNTDTQYF.

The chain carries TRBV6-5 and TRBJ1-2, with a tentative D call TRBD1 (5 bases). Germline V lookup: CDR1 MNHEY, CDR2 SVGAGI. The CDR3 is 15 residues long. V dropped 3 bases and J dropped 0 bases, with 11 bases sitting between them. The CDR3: CASSYRQSPNYGYTF. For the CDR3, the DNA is TGTGCCAGCAGTTATCGACAGTCCCCTAACTATGGCTACACCTTC.

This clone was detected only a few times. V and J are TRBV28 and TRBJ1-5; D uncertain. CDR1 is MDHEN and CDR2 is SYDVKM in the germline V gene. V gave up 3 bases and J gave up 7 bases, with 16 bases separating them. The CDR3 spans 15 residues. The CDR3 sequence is CASSLGRGYRQPQHF. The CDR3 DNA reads TGTGCCAGCAGTTTGGGAAGAGGGTATAGACAGCCCCAGCATTTT.

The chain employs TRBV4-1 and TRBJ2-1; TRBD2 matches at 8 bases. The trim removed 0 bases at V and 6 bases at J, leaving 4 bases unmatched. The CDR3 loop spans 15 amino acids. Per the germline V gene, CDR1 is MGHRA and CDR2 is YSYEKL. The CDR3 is CASSQEGLAPNEQFF. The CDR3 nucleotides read TGCGCCAGCAGCCAAGAAGGACTAGCCCCCAATGAGCAGTTCTTC.

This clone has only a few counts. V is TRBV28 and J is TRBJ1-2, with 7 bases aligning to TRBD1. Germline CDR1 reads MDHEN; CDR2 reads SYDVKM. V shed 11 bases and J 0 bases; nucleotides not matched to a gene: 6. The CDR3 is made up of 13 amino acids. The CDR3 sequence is CACTGAPNYGYTF. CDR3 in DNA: TGTGCCTGCACAGGGGCCCCTAACTATGGCTACACCTTC.

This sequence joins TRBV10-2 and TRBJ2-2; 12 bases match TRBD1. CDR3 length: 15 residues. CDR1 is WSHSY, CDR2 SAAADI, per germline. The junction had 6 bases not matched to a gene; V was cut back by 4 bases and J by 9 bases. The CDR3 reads CASSGDRGRRRELFF. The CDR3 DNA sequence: TGCGCCAGCAGTGGGGACAGGGGGCGGAGGAGGGAGCTGTTTTTT.

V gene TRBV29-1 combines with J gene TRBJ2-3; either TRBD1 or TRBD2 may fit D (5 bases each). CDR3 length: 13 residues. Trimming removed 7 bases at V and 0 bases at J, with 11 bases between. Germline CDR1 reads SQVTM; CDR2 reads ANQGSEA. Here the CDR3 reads CSGGISSTDTQYF. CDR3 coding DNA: TGCAGCGGGGGGATTTCTAGCACAGATACGCAGTATTTT.